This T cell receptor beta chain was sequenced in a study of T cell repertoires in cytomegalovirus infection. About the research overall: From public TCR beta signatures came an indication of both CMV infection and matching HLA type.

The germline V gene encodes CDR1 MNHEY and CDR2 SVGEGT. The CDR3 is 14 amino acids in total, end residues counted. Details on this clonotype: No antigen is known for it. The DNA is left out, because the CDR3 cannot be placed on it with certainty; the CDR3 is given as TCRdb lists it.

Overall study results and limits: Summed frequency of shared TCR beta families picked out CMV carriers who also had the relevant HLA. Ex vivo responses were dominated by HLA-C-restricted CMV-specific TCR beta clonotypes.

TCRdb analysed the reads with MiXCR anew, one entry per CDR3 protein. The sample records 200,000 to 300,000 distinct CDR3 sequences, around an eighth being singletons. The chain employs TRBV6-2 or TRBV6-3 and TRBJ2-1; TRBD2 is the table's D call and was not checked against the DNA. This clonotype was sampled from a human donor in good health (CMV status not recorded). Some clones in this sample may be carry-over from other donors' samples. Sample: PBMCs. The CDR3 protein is CASSSSGLADKEFF.